The 18 T cell receptor beta chains listed next were all sequenced from one sample in a study of OX40 agonist ivuxolimab in advanced cancers. The library was built by means of the immunoSEQ multiplex PCR assay. TCRdb took this table from immuneACCESS and kept in-frame rearrangements with V and J called. Such tables lack part of the clones; where checked against another copy, unresolved V genes explain under half of the gap, and the rest is unexplained. The sample table shows 65,000 to 75,000 clones, and approximately 84% are seen once. The top ten constitute around 2% of the sample. Sequenced here: CD4+ or CD8+ T cells sorted from blood, sampled in a trial of the OX40 agonist ivuxolimab. Receptors were obtained from an adult with an advanced solid tumor such as melanoma, head and neck, liver or kidney cancer.

The chain joins TRBV7-2 to TRBJ1-4; D is perhaps TRBD1 (6 bases). Germline CDR1 reads SGHTA; CDR2 reads FQGNSA. V lost 5 bases and J 12 bases, leaving 10 bases between the germline ends. The CDR3 consists of 11 residues. Here the CDR3 reads CASSDNRELFF. CDR3 in DNA: TGTGCCAGCAGCGACAACAGGGAACTGTTTTTT.

V gene TRBV4-2 combines with J gene TRBJ1-3, with TRBD1 matching 11 bases. Germline V gene lookup returns CDR1 LGHNA and CDR2 YNFKEQ. Trimming removed 1 base from V and 8 bases from J; junction bases left unmatched: 4. The CDR3 extends over 15 amino acids. The CDR3 protein is CASSQGGTGGDTIYF. The DNA of the CDR3 is TGTGCCAGCAGCCAAGGGGGGACAGGGGGAGACACCATATATTTT.

This chain links TRBV19 with TRBJ1-2; the D is unclear. The CDR3 is 12 residues long. The V gene's germline CDR1 is LNHDA and CDR2 SQIVND (reference sequence). V was pared by 6 bases and J by 6 bases, with 11 bases between. For the CDR3, the DNA is TGTGCCAGTAGGGTCCCAGCGGATGGCTACACCTTC. This gives the protein CASRVPADGYTF.

This chain joins TRBV5-6 and TRBJ2-5; D is uncertain. Trimming removed 2 bases at V and 0 bases at J, with 11 bases between. CDR3 length equals 15 residues. CDR1 and CDR2 (germline): SGHDT, YYEEEE. CDR3 in DNA: TGTGCCAGCAGCTTTCTATCAGAGTACCAAGAGACCCAGTACTTC. Amino acids: CASSFLSEYQETQYF.

The chain combines TRBV20-1 with TRBJ2-7; the match to TRBD2 covers 7 bases. With 5 bases clipped from V and 6 bases from J, the junction kept 4 bases outside the gene matches. The CDR3 is 11 amino acids. CDR1 and CDR2 from the germline V gene are DFQATT and SNEGSKA (reference sequence). CDR3 in DNA: TGCAGTGCTGCACCGGGAGGCGAGCAGTACTTC. It encodes CSAAPGGEQYF.

The chain carries TRBV6-5 and TRBJ2-7; TRBD2 aligns across 15 bases. Trimming took 6 bases from V and 6 from J; bases not matched to a gene: 3. The CDR3 spans 14 residues. Germline CDR1 MNHEY, CDR2 SVGAGI. DNA for the CDR3: TGTGCCAGCAGCCGGGGACTAGCGGGAGGCGAGCAGTACTTC. Its translation: CASSRGLAGGEQYF.

The chain joins TRBV27 to TRBJ1-4; TRBD1 might be the D (6 bases). Germline V gene data show CDR1 as MNHEY and CDR2 as SMNVEV (reference sequence). V gave up 3 bases and J gave up 8 bases, with 16 bases separating them. The CDR3 is made up of 15 amino acids. The CDR3: CASSFTGTWNEKLFF. The CDR3 DNA reads as TGTGCCAGCAGTTTCACCGGGACATGGAACGAAAAACTGTTTTTT.

This chain uses TRBV4-3 with TRBJ2-7, with D possibly being TRBD1 (5 bases). Trimming stripped 0 bases from V and 0 bases from J, with 15 bases between. Germline-derived CDR1 and CDR2 are LGHNA and YSLEER. The CDR3 totals 17 residues. CDR3 bases: TGCGCCAGCAGCCAAGATCCCCGACAGAGTAGCTCCTACGAGCAGTACTTC. Protein sequence: CASSQDPRQSSSYEQYF.

The chain uses TRBV5-1 and TRBJ1-5; D perhaps matches TRBD1 (6 bases). Trimming removed 0 bases at V and 0 bases at J, with 13 bases between. CDR1 is SGHRS, CDR2 YFSETQ, per germline. The CDR3 totals 17 residues. In DNA form, the CDR3 reads TGCGCCAGCAGCTTGGATGGTGTGGGGGCTAGCAATCAGCCCCAGCATTTT. Its translation is CASSLDGVGASNQPQHF.

The chain is built from TRBV5-1 and TRBJ1-1; 7 nucleotides align to TRBD1. CDR1 SGHRS and CDR2 YFSETQ come from the germline V gene. The CDR3 spans 14 residues. With V trimmed by 4 bases and J by 4 bases, 7 bases remained unmatched. This chain's CDR3 is CASSQSTGTTEAFF. DNA for the CDR3: TGCGCCAGCAGCCAGTCGACAGGGACCACTGAAGCTTTCTTT.

This chain connects TRBV7-2 to TRBJ2-7, with D possibly TRBD2 on 6 matching bases. The V gene lost 2 bases and the J gene lost 2 bases, with 10 bases spanning the gap. CDR3 size: 14 residues. Germline CDR1 SGHTA, CDR2 FQGNSA. CDR3 in amino acids: CASSLSREAYEQYF. Here the CDR3 DNA reads TGTGCCAGCAGCTTATCCAGGGAGGCCTACGAGCAGTACTTC.

V gene TRBV4-1 combines with J gene TRBJ1-1; D may be TRBD1 (5 bases). The CDR3 is made up of 16 amino acids. The V end lost 2 bases, the J end lost 0 bases, and 13 bases lay between the germline ends. Germline V CDR1 and CDR2: MGHRA, YSYEKL. As DNA, the CDR3 is TGCGCCAGCAGCCAAAGATGGGACGGAATGAACACTGAAGCTTTCTTT. Encoded protein: CASSQRWDGMNTEAFF.

This clone came up a few times. The V and J genes are TRBV7-3 and TRBJ2-1, with 10 bases identical to TRBD1. The CDR3 runs to 14 residues. The V gene end was trimmed by 0 bases and the J gene end by 9 bases; junction bases not matched to a gene: 2. Germline CDR1 SGHTA, CDR2 FQGTGA. CDR3: CASSLTGQGTEQFF. The DNA of the CDR3 is TGTGCCAGCAGCTTAACGGGACAGGGGACTGAGCAGTTCTTC. The whole variable domain, remainder taken from reference TRBV7-3 and TRBJ2-1, is GAGVSQTPSNKVTEKGKYVELRCDPISGHTALYWYRQSLGQGPEFLIYFQGTGAADDSGLPNDRFFAVRPEGSVSTLKIQRTERGDSAVYLCASSLTGQGTEQFFGPGTRLTVL.

The V call is TRBV7-9, the J call TRBJ2-3; 8 bases line up with TRBD2. The CDR3 totals 16 residues. V was clipped by 5 bases and J by 0 bases; unmatched bases: 7. Germline CDR1 reads SEHNR; CDR2 reads FQNEAQ (reference sequence). CDR3 amino acids: CASSPIAGSSTDTQYF. The CDR3 DNA reads as TGTGCCAGCAGCCCCATAGCGGGATCTAGCACAGATACGCAGTATTTT. Supplemented by reference TRBV7-9 and TRBJ2-3, the full variable domain reads DTGVSQNPRHKITKRGQNVTFRCDPISEHNRLYWYRQTLGQGPEFLTYFQNEAQLEKSRLLSDRFSAERPKGSFSTLEIQRTEQGDSAMYLCASSPIAGSSTDTQYFGPGTRLTVL.

Only one count was recorded for this clone. The chain links TRBV18 to TRBJ1-2, with D maybe TRBD1 (6 bases). The CDR3 has 14 amino acids. V was pared by 2 bases and J by 7 bases, with 14 bases between. Germline V gene data show CDR1 as KGHSH and CDR2 as LQKENI. This CDR3 is CASSPNRETSGYTF. Written as DNA, the CDR3 is TGTGCCAGCTCACCAAACAGGGAGACCTCTGGCTACACCTTC. Supplemented by reference TRBV18 and TRBJ1-2, the full variable domain reads NAGVMQNPRHLVRRRGQEARLRCSPMKGHSHVYWYRQLPEEGLKFMVYLQKENIIDESGMPKERFSAEFPKEGPSILRIQQVVRGDSAAYFCASSPNRETSGYTFGSGTRLTVV.

This clone was detected only a few times. Here the CDR3 reads CASSLSSGYEQYF. The CDR3 nucleotides read TGTGCCAGCAGCTTAAGTTCAGGCTACGAGCAGTACTTC. V is TRBV7-3 and J is TRBJ2-7; D is unresolved. CDR1 and CDR2 from the germline V gene are SGHTA and FQGTGA. V dropped 1 base and J dropped 3 bases, with 7 bases sitting between them. CDR3 length equals 13 residues. The full variable domain, completed using reference TRBV7-3 and TRBJ2-7, is GAGVSQTPSNKVTEKGKYVELRCDPISGHTALYWYRQSLGQGPEFLIYFQGTGAADDSGLPNDRFFAVRPEGSVSTLKIQRTERGDSAVYLCASSLSSGYEQYFGPGTRLTVT.

The chain links TRBV30 to TRBJ2-4, with D hard to call. The CDR3 loop spans 18 amino acids. Germline CDR1 and CDR2: GTSNPN and SVGIG (reference sequence). The V gene lost 0 bases and the J gene lost 0 bases, with 18 bases spanning the gap. The DNA of the CDR3 is TGTGCCTGGAGTGTTGGACGGATAGGAAGACTAGCCAAAAACATTCAGTACTTC. Translated: CAWSVGRIGRLAKNIQYF.

This clone has only one observation. The chain carries TRBV14 and TRBJ2-2, with D possibly matching TRBD2 (6 bases). The CDR3 runs to 15 residues. The germline V gene encodes CDR1 SGHDN and CDR2 FVKESK. The V end lost 6 bases, the J end lost 0 bases, and 11 bases lay between the germline ends. Here the CDR3 DNA reads TGTGCCAGCAGTTGGGGACTCTCGAACACCGGGGAGCTGTTTTTT. Protein: CASSWGLSNTGELFF.